The 20 T cell receptor beta chains listed next were all sequenced from one sample in a study of shared clonotypes between healthy human individuals. Libraries were prepared by immunoSEQ multiplex PCR; TCRdb keeps only in-frame clonotypes and omits some of them. The table lists hundreds of thousands of clones, 73% of them singletons, with around 1.8% in the top ten. What was sequenced was memory CD4+ T cells sorted from blood. The subset here: CD45RA-negative fraction. The receptors derive from a woman aged 30 to 39 in good health.

The chain couples TRBV4-1 to TRBJ2-5; D possibly corresponds to TRBD2 (6 bases). V lost 1 base and J 2 bases, leaving 14 bases between the germline ends. Germline assignment: CDR1 MGHRA and CDR2 YSYEKL. The CDR3 sequence is 16 residues long. The CDR3 DNA sequence: TGCGCCAGCAGCCAAGGGGGAAGGAGGGAGCAAGAGACCCAGTACTTC. Protein sequence: CASSQGGRREQETQYF.

To note about this clone: The likely explanation is a read error, given a far larger clone one base away. The same CDR3 is also encoded by other DNA sequences in this sample. This chain joins TRBV14 and TRBJ2-7; TRBD1 aligns across 12 bases. The V gene end was trimmed by 1 base and the J gene end by 6 bases; junction bases not matched to a gene: 7. This CDR3 spans 16 amino acids. The germline gives CDR1 SGHDN, CDR2 FVKESK. DNA of the CDR3: TGTGCCAGCAGCCAAGGCCCCGGGACAGGGGGCGGCGAGCAGTACTTC. Translated, it gives CASSQGPGTGGGEQYF.

The J gene is TRBJ1-1, the V gene TRBV5-1, with 8 bases identical to TRBD1. Per the germline V gene, CDR1 is SGHRS and CDR2 is YFSETQ. With 4 bases clipped from V and 10 bases from J, the junction kept 15 bases outside the gene matches. The CDR3 length is 15 residues. CDR3 amino acids: CASSPGQGGFVGAFF. As DNA, the CDR3 is TGCGCCAGCAGCCCCGGACAGGGAGGGTTTGTCGGAGCTTTCTTT.

This clone has more than one count but fewer than ten. V gene TRBV18 combines with J gene TRBJ1-1; D not certain. This CDR3 comprises 13 residues. Trimming cost V 6 bases and J 6 bases, with 14 bases left between them. Germline lookup yields CDR1 KGHSH and CDR2 LQKENI. The CDR3 protein is CASSREGTPEAFF. The CDR3 nucleotides are TGTGCCAGCTCCCGGGAGGGTACACCTGAAGCTTTCTTT.

The rearrangement uses TRBV6-5 and TRBJ1-5; D not resolved. The CDR3 loop spans 13 amino acids. The ends were cut back, 6 bases at V and 1 base at J, with 7 bases in the middle. Germline V lookup: CDR1 MNHEY, CDR2 SVGAGI. Written as DNA, the CDR3 is TGTGCCAGCAGGCCCACAAGCAATCAGCCCCAGCATTTT. Its protein is CASRPTSNQPQHF.

This rearrangement joins TRBV5-4 to TRBJ1-2; no firm D call. Germline lookup yields CDR1 SGHNT and CDR2 YYREEE (reference sequence). V was shortened by 4 bases and J by 3 bases, with 16 bases between the two germline ends. The CDR3 totals 15 residues. CDR3 DNA sequence: TGTGCCAGCAGCCGTATGGCGGGGTCGGACTATGGCTACACCTTC. This encodes CASSRMAGSDYGYTF. The variable domain in full, completed from reference TRBV5-4 and TRBJ1-2, reads ETGVTQSPTHLIKTRGQQVTLRCSSQSGHNTVSWYQQALGQGPQFIFQYYREEENGRGNFPPRFSGLQFPNYSSELNVNALELDDSALYLCASSRMAGSDYGYTFGSGTRLTVV.

The V call is TRBV2, the J call TRBJ2-5, with D tentatively TRBD2 (6 bases). The last part of the DNA fits TRBJ2-7 better; the J call may be wrong. Germline lookup yields CDR1 SNHLY and CDR2 FYNNEI. The CDR3 totals 13 residues. The CDR3 bases are TGTGCCAGCAGTGACGGCGGGACCTACGAGCAGTACTTC. This encodes CASSDGGTYEQYF.

This clone was recorded at least ten times. The same CDR3 arises from other DNA sequences in this sample as well. The chain has TRBV28 and TRBJ2-7, with D tentatively TRBD1 (6 bases). Germline V lookup: CDR1 MDHEN, CDR2 SYDVKM. Trimming removed 6 bases from V and 3 bases from J, with 12 bases in between. The CDR3 extends over 13 amino acids. The CDR3 DNA reads as TGTGCCAGCAGGCCGACAGGAAGCTACGAGCAGTACTTC. Residues: CASRPTGSYEQYF.

The chain employs TRBV6-1 and TRBJ2-7, with 9 positions matching TRBD1. With V trimmed by 7 bases and J by 5 bases, 12 bases remained unmatched. The CDR3 runs 15 residues. The germline V gene has CDR1 MNHNS and CDR2 SASEGT. In nucleotides, the CDR3 is TGTGCCAGCACCCATGGCGGGACAGGGCGCGACGAGCAGTACTTC. Translating it yields CASTHGGTGRDEQYF.

This chain joins TRBV6-1 and TRBJ1-1; the match to TRBD1 covers 12 bases. This CDR3 has 15 residues. CDR1 is MNHNS, CDR2 SASEGT, per germline. The V segment lost 6 bases and the J segment 5 bases; nucleotides outside the gene matches: 7. The chain's CDR3 is CASRSGTGGLTEAFF. CDR3 sequence (DNA): TGTGCCAGCAGGTCCGGGACAGGGGGCCTGACTGAAGCTTTCTTT.

V usage is TRBV19 and J usage is TRBJ2-2, with 11 bases fitting TRBD1. Germline lookup yields CDR1 LNHDA and CDR2 SQIVND (reference sequence). The CDR3 covers 13 residues. After removal of 10 bases from V and 8 bases from J, the junction contained 6 bases not matched to a gene. CDR3 sequence (DNA): TGTGCCACTGGACAGGGGGCATTAGGGGAGCTGTTTTTT. Amino acid sequence: CATGQGALGELFF.

This chain joins TRBV6-1 and TRBJ1-2; D is unclear. This CDR3 has 12 residues. The V gene lost 7 bases and the J gene lost 3 bases, with 9 bases spanning the gap. Germline loops: CDR1 MNHNS, CDR2 SASEGT. The CDR3 protein is CASNNGDYGYTF. The DNA for the CDR3 is TGTGCCAGCAATAATGGCGACTATGGCTACACCTTC.

This clone was seen a handful of times. The chain combines TRBV5-1 with TRBJ2-1, with a weak D call TRBD2 (5 bases). Trimming removed 5 bases at V and 3 bases at J, with 15 bases between. The CDR3 has 15 amino acids. Germline V gene sequence: CDR1 SGHRS, CDR2 YFSETQ. The CDR3, as DNA: TGCGCCAGCAGTCAGGACTCAATTCTCTACAATGAGCAGTTCTTC. Protein sequence: CASSQDSILYNEQFF.

The chain couples TRBV7-9 to TRBJ2-6; D is uncertain. This CDR3 has 16 amino acids. Germline V lookup: CDR1 SEHNR, CDR2 FQNEAQ (reference sequence). V gave up 5 bases and J gave up 0 bases, with 11 bases separating them. CDR3 DNA sequence: TGTGCCAGCAGCCACTGGATGCTCTCTGGGGCCAACGTCCTGACTTTC. It translates to CASSHWMLSGANVLTF. The complete variable domain, with remaining parts taken from reference TRBV7-9 and TRBJ2-6, reads DTGVSQNPRHKITKRGQNVTFRCDPISEHNRLYWYRQTLGQGPEFLTYFQNEAQLEKSRLLSDRFSAERPKGSFSTLEIQRTEQGDSAMYLCASSHWMLSGANVLTFGAGSRLTVL.

The rearrangement links TRBV30 to TRBJ2-7, with 12 bases identical to TRBD2. Germline lookup yields CDR1 GTSNPN and CDR2 SVGIG (reference sequence). The CDR3 totals 14 residues. Trimming removed 2 bases from V and 4 bases from J; junction bases left unmatched: 3. Written as DNA, the CDR3 is TGTGCCTGGAGTCGAGGACTAGCGGGGTACGAGCAGTACTTC. Its translation: CAWSRGLAGYEQYF.

This chain uses TRBV25-1 with TRBJ2-1; 8 bases map to TRBD2. The V segment lost 3 bases and the J segment 7 bases; nucleotides outside the gene matches: 5. CDR3 size: 14 residues. Germline assignment: CDR1 MGHDK and CDR2 SYGVNS. The CDR3, as DNA: TGTGCCAGCAGTGAGCCGGGAGGGGGGAATGAGCAGTTCTTC. Its protein is CASSEPGGGNEQFF.

This clone was observed many times. This chain uses TRBV29-1 with TRBJ2-1; D remains unclear. Trimming left V 2 bases short and J 15 bases short, with 5 bases between. The CDR3 sequence is 8 residues long. CDR1 is SQVTM, CDR2 ANQGSEA, per germline. In DNA form, the CDR3 reads TGCAGCGTTGAAAAGCGGTTCTTC. Translating it yields CSVEKRFF.

The chain combines TRBV27 with TRBJ2-5; tentatively, D is TRBD1 or TRBD2 (5 bases each). In germline, CDR1 is MNHEY, CDR2 SMNVEV (reference sequence). Trimming took 4 bases from V and 4 from J, leaving 10 bases between them. The CDR3 consists of 13 residues. The CDR3 loop reads CASSSGRGETQYF. CDR3 in DNA: TGTGCCAGCAGTTCAGGGAGAGGAGAGACCCAGTACTTC.

V and J are TRBV29-1 and TRBJ2-3; no reliable D call. Germline CDR1 is SQVTM and CDR2 is ANQGSEA. The length of the CDR3 is 12 residues. V was pared by 4 bases and J by 3 bases, with 8 bases between. CDR3 region: CSVVTDTDTQYF. Written as DNA, the CDR3 is TGCAGCGTTGTAACAGATACAGATACGCAGTATTTT.

The chain is built from TRBV10-3 and TRBJ1-1, with D tentatively TRBD1 (5 bases). The length of the CDR3 is 14 residues. Germline V gene sequence: CDR1 ENHRY, CDR2 SYGVKD. The V end was cut by 8 bases, the J end by 1 base, with 14 bases between. The CDR3 region is CAIVQGEENTEAFF. CDR3 DNA sequence: TGTGCCATCGTCCAGGGAGAGGAGAACACTGAAGCTTTCTTT.